Presented here are 27 T cell receptor beta chains from one specimen sequenced in a study of early T cells in non-severe SARS-CoV-2 infection. One entry per CDR3 protein, called by TCRdb with MiXCR from the 5' RACE reads. The sample carries around 45,000 distinct CDR3 sequences, more than 6.5% recorded once. Input material: whole blood. The origin of the receptors is an adult who was a healthcare worker with PCR-confirmed SARS-CoV-2 infection or an uninfected control (not recorded which).

This clonotype was observed a single time. The rearrangement joins TRBV29-1 to TRBJ1-1, with D tentatively TRBD1 (5 bases). Germline lookup yields CDR1 SQVTM and CDR2 ANQGSEA. V was pared by 6 bases and J by 1 base, with 12 bases between. The CDR3 has 13 residues. This CDR3 reads CSVVGGENTEAFF. The CDR3 nucleotides are TGCAGCGTCGTTGGGGGGGAGAACACTGAAGCTTTCTTT.

This clonotype showed up many times. The CDR3 DNA reads as TGTGCCAGCAGTGTAGGGGGCGCGGTCGGCTACACCTTC. It specifies CASSVGGAVGYTF. This chain connects TRBV25-1 to TRBJ1-2; 7 bases are a match to TRBD1. Germline lookup yields CDR1 MGHDK and CDR2 SYGVNS. The J segment lost 8 bases and the V segment lost 4 bases, leaving 7 bases of the junction unmatched. The CDR3 totals 13 residues.

This clonotype was seen repeatedly, ten times or more. The V call is TRBV6-5, the J call TRBJ2-1, with D hard to call. CDR3 length equals 14 residues. The germline gives CDR1 MNHEY, CDR2 SVGAGI. Trimming shortened V by 6 bases and J by 9 bases, and 18 bases separated the two germline ends. The CDR3 loop reads CASSPTRPTGEQFF. CDR3 sequence (DNA): TGTGCCAGCAGCCCTACCCGGCCGACGGGTGAGCAGTTCTTC.

This clonotype was seen a handful of times. The chain carries TRBV25-1 and TRBJ2-1, with D maybe TRBD2 (5 bases). CDR1 and CDR2 (germline): MGHDK, SYGVNS. This CDR3 spans 14 amino acids. V was cut by 1 base and J by 8 bases, with 12 bases left in between. This chain's CDR3 is CASSELDSRDEQFF. CDR3 nucleotide sequence: TGTGCCAGCAGTGAATTGGACTCCCGCGATGAGCAGTTCTTC.

Sample share makes this clonotype medium-sized (0.01 to 0.1%). CDR3 amino acids: CASSLGGQGELFF. CDR3 nucleotide sequence: TGTGCCAGCAGCTTAGGGGGACAGGGGGAGCTGTTTTTT. The genes are TRBV7-8 and TRBJ2-2, with TRBD1 matching 7 bases. In germline, CDR1 is SGHVS, CDR2 FQNEAQ. This CDR3 is built from 13 residues. With V trimmed by 1 base and J by 8 bases, 1 base remained unmatched.

This clonotype was recorded at least ten times. The chain joins TRBV5-6 to TRBJ1-1, with D possibly matching TRBD1 (5 bases). This CDR3 has 14 amino acids. The germline V and J ends were trimmed by 7 bases and 3 bases, with 16 bases remaining between them. From germline, CDR1 is SGHDT and CDR2 YYEEEE. In DNA, the CDR3 is TGTGCCAGCGTCTTGGGGGGACTATACACTGAAGCTTTCTTT. This codes for CASVLGGLYTEAFF.

The V gene is TRBV12-3 or TRBV12-4, the J gene TRBJ1-4; D not resolved. Trimming took 6 bases from V and 5 from J, leaving 10 bases between them. This CDR3 is 13 amino acids long. CDR3 region: CASSTGQNEKLFF. The CDR3 nucleotides are TGTGCCAGCAGCACGGGCCAGAATGAAAAACTGTTTTTT.

This clonotype turned up a few times. The rearrangement uses TRBV6-5 and TRBJ2-1; D is unclear. Germline CDR1 and CDR2: MNHEY and SVGAGI. Trimming pared 0 bases from V and 6 bases from J, leaving 12 bases between. CDR3 size: 15 residues. CDR3 nucleotides: TGTGCCAGCAGTTACTCGGTTGGCCGAACCAATGAGCAGTTCTTC. This encodes CASSYSVGRTNEQFF.

This clonotype occurred a few times. The chain uses TRBV28 and TRBJ1-2, with D unresolved. Germline V CDR1 and CDR2: MDHEN, SYDVKM. The CDR3 has 15 amino acids. Trimming removed 3 bases from V and 6 bases from J, with 17 bases in between. The CDR3 nucleotides read TGTGCCAGCAGTTTGATTGGTCTTATTGAGGATGGCTACACCTTC. This sequence encodes CASSLIGLIEDGYTF.

This clonotype was seen at least ten times. V usage is TRBV7-6 and J usage is TRBJ1-4; D is possibly TRBD1 (6 bases). Trimming stripped 6 bases from V and 6 bases from J, with 17 bases between. This CDR3 comprises 15 residues. Germline-derived CDR1 and CDR2 are SGHVS and FNYEAQ. The CDR3 nucleotides read TGTGCCAGCAGATCGAGAGGGGGGAAGGATGAAAAACTGTTTTTT. This translates into CASRSRGGKDEKLFF.

This clonotype came up a few times. This chain connects TRBV15 to TRBJ2-7; maybe TRBD1 (5 bases). V shed 3 bases and J shed 2 bases, with 14 bases lying between them. The CDR3 spans 15 residues. Germline assignment: CDR1 LNHNV and CDR2 YYDKDF (reference sequence). CDR3 in amino acids: CATSRLTTGTYEQYF. The CDR3 DNA follows: TGTGCCACCAGCAGGTTAACAACAGGTACCTACGAGCAGTACTTC.

This clonotype came up many times. CDR3 sequence reads: CASRRPPTGGGNQPQHF. CDR3 sequence (DNA): TGTGCCAGCAGACGCCCTCCGACAGGGGGCGGCAATCAGCCCCAGCATTTT. The chain employs TRBV28 and TRBJ1-5; 10 positions agree with TRBD1. The length of the CDR3 is 17 residues. Per germline, CDR1 MDHEN and CDR2 SYDVKM. J lost 2 bases, V lost 6 bases, and 10 bases had no gene match.

This sequence joins TRBV20-1 and TRBJ2-2, with 10 bases that match TRBD2. V was pared by 3 bases and J by 6 bases, with 7 bases of the junction left unmatched. Germline CDR1 and CDR2: DFQATT and SNEGSKA (reference sequence). The CDR3 length is 15 residues. CDR3 in DNA: TGCAGTGCTAGGGGCCGAGCGGGGGGGCCCGGGGAGCTGTTTTTT. As protein: CSARGRAGGPGELFF.

The rearrangement uses TRBV28 and TRBJ1-2; possibly TRBD1 for D (6 bases). V was pared by 5 bases and J by 10 bases, with 20 bases between. There are 14 residues in the CDR3. Germline CDR1 is MDHEN and CDR2 is SYDVKM. This chain's CDR3 is CASSRPGQLWDYTF. As DNA, the CDR3 is TGTGCCAGCAGTCGTCCCGGACAGCTATGGGACTACACCTTC.

This clonotype was seen many times. The chain is built from TRBV28 and TRBJ1-3; no clear D. The CDR3 contains 15 residues. Germline V gene sequence: CDR1 MDHEN, CDR2 SYDVKM. V dropped 7 bases and J dropped 0 bases, with 13 bases sitting between them. As DNA, the CDR3 is TGTGCCAGCATTTCGCAGGTCAACTCTGGAAACACCATATATTTT. As protein: CASISQVNSGNTIYF.

This clonotype came up many times. The chain links TRBV7-9 to TRBJ2-3; no clear D gene. Germline V gene sequence: CDR1 SEHNR, CDR2 FQNEAQ (reference sequence). The CDR3 loop spans 12 amino acids. With 5 bases removed from V and 5 bases from J, the gap between germline ends came to 8 bases. In DNA, the CDR3 is TGTGCCAGCAGCGCGGCGGAAGATACGCAGTATTTT. Its protein is CASSAAEDTQYF. Looking up the rest from reference TRBV7-9 and TRBJ2-3 gives the full variable domain: DTGVSQNPRHKITKRGQNVTFRCDPISEHNRLYWYRQTLGQGPEFLTYFQNEAQLEKSRLLSDRFSAERPKGSFSTLEIQRTEQGDSAMYLCASSAAEDTQYFGPGTRLTVL.

The rearrangement links TRBV11-2 to TRBJ2-5; D is uncertain. CDR1 SGHAT and CDR2 FQNNGV come from the germline V gene. V dropped 5 bases and J dropped 4 bases, with 8 bases sitting between them. This CDR3 contains 12 residues. The CDR3 loop is CASSPWVETQYF. DNA for the CDR3: TGTGCCAGCAGCCCTTGGGTAGAGACCCAGTACTTC.

The V and J genes are TRBV7-6 and TRBJ2-7; weak D call: TRBD1 (6 bases). Germline CDR1 is SGHVS and CDR2 is FNYEAQ. The CDR3 loop spans 17 amino acids. Deletions cut 3 bases from V and 2 bases from J, with 20 bases between. CDR3 protein: CASSFCLLDRAAYEQYF. The CDR3 DNA reads as TGTGCCAGCAGCTTTTGTCTATTGGACAGAGCCGCCTACGAGCAGTACTTC. The whole variable domain, remainder taken from reference TRBV7-6 and TRBJ2-7, is GAGVSQSPRYKVTKRGQDVALRCDPISGHVSLYWYRQALGQGPEFLTYFNYEAQQDKSGLPNDRFSAERPEGSISTLTIQRTEQRDSAMYRCASSFCLLDRAAYEQYFGPGTRLTVT.

The gene calls are TRBV28 and TRBJ2-1; D tentatively reads TRBD1 or TRBD2 (6 bases each). The V gene lost 2 bases and the J gene lost 5 bases, with 16 bases spanning the gap. Germline V CDR1 and CDR2: MDHEN, SYDVKM. The CDR3 contains 16 residues. The CDR3 DNA reads TGTGCCAGCAGTTTAAGGGGGGAAGGGCTGGACAATGAGCAGTTCTTC. Translating it yields CASSLRGEGLDNEQFF.

This clonotype was observed a handful of times. This chain links TRBV11-2 with TRBJ1-1, with 12 bases lining up with TRBD1. Germline CDR1 is SGHAT and CDR2 is FQNNGV. CDR3 length: 15 amino acids. V shed 5 bases, J shed 4 bases, and the junction held 5 bases outside the gene matches. This CDR3 is CASSRQGQGATEAFF. In DNA form, the CDR3 reads TGTGCCAGCAGCCGGCAGGGACAGGGGGCCACTGAAGCTTTCTTT.

This clonotype was seen a handful of times. The V and J genes are TRBV2 and TRBJ1-2; TRBD1 is a possible D gene (5 bases). The CDR3 loop spans 16 amino acids. Germline loops: CDR1 SNHLY, CDR2 FYNNEI. Trimming removed 6 bases from V and 7 bases from J, with 24 bases in between. CDR3 sequence reads: CASRRPGDLQGSGYTF. CDR3 in DNA: TGTGCCAGCAGGCGACCCGGAGACCTCCAGGGTAGTGGCTACACCTTC.

This clonotype was seen a few times. The V and J genes are TRBV9 and TRBJ1-1; TRBD1 is a possible D gene (6 bases). V dropped 5 bases and J dropped 3 bases, with 8 bases sitting between them. Germline lookup yields CDR1 SGDLS and CDR2 YYNGEE. CDR3 length equals 12 residues. The CDR3 reads CASSSGDTEAFF. DNA of the CDR3: TGTGCCAGCAGTTCAGGGGACACTGAAGCTTTCTTT.

V usage is TRBV5-1 and J usage is TRBJ2-5; weak D call: TRBD2 (6 bases). This CDR3 comprises 14 residues. Trimming removed 5 bases at V and 1 base at J, with 12 bases between. Germline lookup yields CDR1 SGHRS and CDR2 YFSETQ. This chain's CDR3 is CASRRSGVQETQYF. The CDR3 DNA reads as TGCGCCAGCAGACGGTCGGGAGTCCAAGAGACCCAGTACTTC.

This clonotype was detected many times. The chain recombines TRBV6-5 with TRBJ1-2; TRBD1 matches 11 bases. CDR3 length equals 21 residues. Trimming at V came to 4 bases and at J to 6 bases, leaving 25 bases not matched to a gene. Germline V lookup: CDR1 MNHEY, CDR2 SVGAGI. CDR3 coding DNA: TGTGCCAGCAGTTTATCCCCACCGCTTTATTCACCGGGACAGGGGGTGGATGGCTACACCTTC. This codes for CASSLSPPLYSPGQGVDGYTF.

The chain carries TRBV5-4 and TRBJ2-2; D uncertain. CDR1 SGHNT and CDR2 YYREEE come from the germline V gene (reference sequence). The CDR3 length is 12 residues. Trimming took 2 bases from V and 6 from J, leaving 5 bases between them. The CDR3 protein is CASSFGPGELFF. As DNA, the CDR3 is TGTGCCAGCAGCTTCGGCCCCGGGGAGCTGTTTTTT.

This clonotype came up many times. This sequence joins TRBV9 and TRBJ2-6, with 10 bases that match TRBD1. This CDR3 comprises 19 residues. The germline CDR1 and CDR2 sequences are SGDLS and YYNGEE. V lost 0 bases, J lost 0 bases, and 6 bases stayed unmatched. The CDR3 DNA reads TGTGCCAGCAGCGTAGCTCTGACAGGGGGCATCTCTGGGGCCAACGTCCTGACTTTC. It encodes CASSVALTGGISGANVLTF.

Ten or more counts support this clonotype. This chain connects TRBV7-8 to TRBJ1-2; D is ambiguous. The germline V gene encodes CDR1 SGHVS and CDR2 FQNEAQ. Trimming took off 4 bases at V and 4 bases at J, with 10 bases between the two ends. The CDR3 contains 13 residues. The CDR3 DNA reads TGTGCCAGCAGCTCTGACGATCCCTATGGCTACACCTTC. It codes for CASSSDDPYGYTF.